Listed here are 23 T cell receptor beta chains from one sample, sequenced in a study of blood T cell repertoires in COVID-19 (dated by TCRdb to about 2020). Library preparation was by the immunoSEQ multiplex PCR assay. Here the immuneACCESS table is served through TCRdb, limited to in-frame sequences with V and J called. Missing clones are a known gap in these copies; in checked studies unresolved V genes cover under half, and the rest lacks a known reason. The sample table records roughly 460,000 clones; 85% to 90% of these occur just once. The leading ten clones occupy 0.75% to 0.85% of the sample. Source material: peripheral blood. These receptors all come from a man between 18 and 35 years old with COVID-19, enrolled during active disease.

The genes are TRBV3-1 (or the pseudogene TRBV3-2) and TRBJ2-7; D is possibly TRBD2 (5 bases). The CDR3 is 14 residues long. V shed 1 base and J shed 5 bases, with 12 bases lying between them. Per the germline V gene, CDR1 is LGHDT and CDR2 is YNNKEL (reference sequence). The CDR3 DNA follows: TGTGCCAGCAGCCAAGCTTACGTCGGGGACGAGCAGTACTTC. Its translation is CASSQAYVGDEQYF.

This chain uses TRBV7-9 with TRBJ2-2, with 15 bases matching TRBD2. Per the germline V gene, CDR1 is SEHNR and CDR2 is FQNEAQ (reference sequence). The CDR3 is 17 residues long. Trimming at V came to 4 bases and at J to 4 bases, leaving 4 bases not matched to a gene. CDR3 in amino acids: CASSWTSGGVGTGELFF. In DNA form, the CDR3 reads TGTGCCAGCAGCTGGACTAGCGGGGGGGTTGGCACCGGGGAGCTGTTTTTT.

The rearrangement uses TRBV6-1 and TRBJ2-2; 14 bases map to TRBD2. In germline, CDR1 is MNHNS, CDR2 SASEGT. The CDR3 totals 18 residues. Germline trimming cut 3 bases from V and 6 bases from J; bases unmatched to any gene: 9. CDR3 sequence: CASSDILTSGGASGELFF. DNA of the CDR3: TGTGCCAGCAGTGATATTCTGACTAGCGGGGGGGCGTCCGGGGAGCTGTTTTTT.

The rearrangement links TRBV19 to TRBJ2-1; 9 positions match TRBD2. Germline-derived CDR1 and CDR2 are LNHDA and SQIVND (reference sequence). The CDR3 is 15 amino acids. Trimming cost V 6 bases and J 3 bases; bases outside gene matches: 6. CDR3 coding DNA: TGTGCCAGTAGGCCTCTAGCGGGGCTCTACAATGAGCAGTTCTTC. This encodes CASRPLAGLYNEQFF.

The V gene is TRBV9, the J gene TRBJ2-1, with 10 bases fitting TRBD2. V lost 3 bases, J lost 0 bases, and 0 bases stayed unmatched. Germline lookup yields CDR1 SGDLS and CDR2 YYNGEE. CDR3 length equals 15 residues. DNA of the CDR3: TGTGCCAGCAGCGAGCGGGAGGGCTCCTACAATGAGCAGTTCTTC. Encoded protein: CASSEREGSYNEQFF.

This chain joins TRBV5-1 and TRBJ2-3; no reliable D call. V lost 7 bases and J 1 base, leaving 7 bases between the germline ends. Germline CDR1 SGHRS, CDR2 YFSETQ. This CDR3 comprises 12 residues. CDR3 nucleotide sequence: TGCGCCAGCCAGATGGGCACAGATACGCAGTATTTT. The encoded protein is CASQMGTDTQYF.

CDR3 sequence: CSVDRGAGELFF. CDR3 nucleotides: TGCAGCGTTGATCGGGGGGCCGGGGAGCTGTTTTTT. The genes are TRBV29-1 and TRBJ2-2, with 7 bases that match TRBD2. This CDR3 contains 12 residues. The J segment lost 6 bases and the V segment lost 3 bases, leaving 1 base of the junction unmatched. Germline V gene lookup returns CDR1 SQVTM and CDR2 ANQGSEA.

This chain joins TRBV6-2 or TRBV6-3 and TRBJ2-3; 11 nucleotides match TRBD2. The CDR3 covers 16 residues. J lost 4 bases, V lost 5 bases, and 8 bases had no gene match. Germline lookup yields CDR1 MNHEY and CDR2 SVGEGT. CDR3 sequence reads: CASSDQTSGNADTQYF. The CDR3 nucleotides read TGTGCCAGCAGTGACCAGACTAGCGGGAACGCAGATACGCAGTATTTT.

The J gene is TRBJ2-1, the V gene TRBV30; TRBD2 matches at 7 bases. This CDR3 contains 14 residues. J lost 6 bases, V lost 3 bases, and 8 bases had no gene match. CDR1 and CDR2 (germline): GTSNPN, SVGIG (reference sequence). This CDR3 is CAWRVSGTSNEQFF. CDR3 DNA sequence: TGTGCCTGGAGGGTCAGCGGGACGAGCAATGAGCAGTTCTTC.

The chain carries TRBV27 and TRBJ1-5, with 7 bases matching TRBD1. Trimming at V came to 8 bases and at J to 0 bases, leaving 4 bases not matched to a gene. The germline gives CDR1 MNHEY, CDR2 SMNVEV (reference sequence). CDR3 size: 14 residues. CDR3 coding DNA: TGTGCCAGCCCGGACAGGCGTAGCAATCAGCCCCAGCATTTT. Protein sequence: CASPDRRSNQPQHF.

V gene TRBV12-3 or TRBV12-4 combines with J gene TRBJ1-3, with D unclear. Trimming stripped 7 bases from V and 6 bases from J, with 7 bases between. The CDR3 consists of 11 residues. The chain's CDR3 is CASKQLNTIYF. The CDR3 DNA reads TGTGCCAGCAAACAGTTAAACACCATATATTTT.

The chain is built from TRBV20-1 and TRBJ2-1, with a tentative D call TRBD1 (6 bases). With 3 bases removed from V and 5 bases from J, the gap between germline ends came to 14 bases. The CDR3 consists of 14 residues. Germline-derived CDR1 and CDR2 are DFQATT and SNEGSKA (reference sequence). CDR3 bases: TGCAGTGCTAGTAGCCAGGGGAAGGACAATGAGCAGTTCTTC. This gives the protein CSASSQGKDNEQFF.

The rearrangement joins TRBV9 to TRBJ2-1; TRBD2 agrees at 12 bases. CDR3 length: 14 amino acids. Germline CDR1 and CDR2: SGDLS and YYNGEE. The V gene end was trimmed by 0 bases and the J gene end by 11 bases; junction bases not matched to a gene: 3. The chain's CDR3 is CASSVVLAGGKQFF. The DNA for the CDR3 is TGTGCCAGCAGCGTAGTTCTAGCGGGGGGGAAGCAGTTCTTC.

This chain links TRBV4-2 with TRBJ2-6; D might be TRBD1 (5 bases). The CDR3 extends over 20 amino acids. The germline CDR1 and CDR2 sequences are LGHNA and YNFKEQ. The V end lost 2 bases, the J end lost 0 bases, and 20 bases lay between the germline ends. The CDR3 sequence is CASSQTPFETASSGANVLTF. DNA for the CDR3: TGTGCCAGCAGCCAAACACCGTTCGAGACAGCGAGCTCTGGGGCCAACGTCCTGACTTTC.

The V gene is TRBV2, the J gene TRBJ2-3, with D possibly TRBD2 on 6 matching bases. This CDR3 region has 16 residues. The V gene's germline CDR1 is SNHLY and CDR2 FYNNEI. Between the trimmed V and J ends, which lost 4 bases and 2 bases, there was a span of 16 bases. The CDR3 DNA follows: TGTGCCAGCAGTGTGCTGGGGGGTCGAAACACAGATACGCAGTATTTT. This translates into CASSVLGGRNTDTQYF.

V gene TRBV10-3 combines with J gene TRBJ2-1, with 9 bases matching TRBD1. CDR1 and CDR2 (germline): ENHRY, SYGVKD. CDR3 length equals 13 residues. V shed 8 bases, J shed 3 bases, and the junction held 2 bases outside the gene matches. The CDR3 DNA sequence: TGTGCCATCCGGGACAGGGTCTACAATGAGCAGTTCTTC. Translating gives CAIRDRVYNEQFF.

This chain connects TRBV25-1 to TRBJ2-1, with D possibly being TRBD2 (6 bases). The CDR3 is 15 amino acids. From germline, CDR1 is MGHDK and CDR2 SYGVNS. The V gene lost 4 bases and the J gene lost 0 bases, with 10 bases spanning the gap. The CDR3 protein is CASSGLTSSYNEQFF. CDR3 in DNA: TGTGCCAGCAGTGGTTTGACTAGCTCCTACAATGAGCAGTTCTTC.

J is TRBJ2-7 and V is TRBV24-1, with D perhaps matching TRBD2 (6 bases). Germline loops: CDR1 KGHDR, CDR2 SFDVKD. The CDR3 runs 18 residues. Trimming shortened V by 0 bases and J by 0 bases, and 17 bases separated the two germline ends. CDR3 sequence reads: CATSDLGAPPGSSYEQYF. Written as DNA, the CDR3 is TGTGCCACCAGTGATTTGGGCGCACCCCCCGGGAGCTCCTACGAGCAGTACTTC.

This sequence joins TRBV5-1 and TRBJ2-2, with 12 bases fitting TRBD2. The CDR3 extends over 16 amino acids. Germline CDR1 is SGHRS and CDR2 is YFSETQ. The V gene end was trimmed by 2 bases and the J gene end by 6 bases; junction bases not matched to a gene: 5. This CDR3 reads CASSFRLAGEAGELFF. CDR3 sequence (DNA): TGCGCCAGCAGCTTCCGACTAGCGGGGGAAGCCGGGGAGCTGTTTTTT.

This CDR3 is CSVEEHSLDSQPQHF. In DNA form, the CDR3 reads TGCAGCGTTGAAGAGCATAGCCTAGACAGTCAGCCCCAGCATTTT. The chain joins TRBV29-1 to TRBJ1-5; TRBD1 is a possible D gene (5 bases). Trimming took 0 bases from V and 6 from J, leaving 15 bases between them. CDR1 and CDR2 from the germline V gene are SQVTM and ANQGSEA. This CDR3 region has 15 residues.

The CDR3 nucleotides are TGTGCCAGCAGTGAAAGGCGGGGACTGAGCTCCTACAATGAGCAGTTCTTC. Protein sequence: CASSERRGLSSYNEQFF. V usage is TRBV2 and J usage is TRBJ2-1; maybe TRBD2 (6 bases). The CDR3 has 17 amino acids. In germline, CDR1 is SNHLY, CDR2 FYNNEI. The V gene lost 2 bases and the J gene lost 0 bases, with 14 bases spanning the gap.

This chain uses TRBV19 with TRBJ2-7; unclear D gene. Germline CDR1 and CDR2: LNHDA and SQIVND (reference sequence). Deletions cut 5 bases from V and 0 bases from J, with 14 bases between. This CDR3 region has 15 residues. In DNA form, the CDR3 reads TGTGCCAGTAGTGCCGGGTCGCGAAGCTCCTACGAGCAGTACTTC. Residues: CASSAGSRSSYEQYF.

This chain joins TRBV7-9 and TRBJ1-2; D unclear. CDR3 size: 14 residues. The V gene's germline CDR1 is SEHNR and CDR2 FQNEAQ (reference sequence). V was pared by 3 bases and J by 1 base, with 9 bases between. In nucleotides, the CDR3 is TGTGCCAGCAGCTTCGGGAGCTTTAACTATGGCTACACCTTC. Its translation: CASSFGSFNYGYTF. Filled out from reference TRBV7-9 and TRBJ1-2, the complete variable domain reads DTGVSQNPRHKITKRGQNVTFRCDPISEHNRLYWYRQTLGQGPEFLTYFQNEAQLEKSRLLSDRFSAERPKGSFSTLEIQRTEQGDSAMYLCASSFGSFNYGYTFGSGTRLTVV.